The next 29 T cell receptor beta chains were all read from a single sample in a study of blood T cell repertoires in COVID-19. Produced via immunoSEQ multiplex PCR; TCRdb's table is partial and in-frame only. This table has approximately 250,000 clones, more than 75% appearing once. Sequencing was done on a sample of PBMCs or T cells enriched from blood (not recorded which). The receptor source for this set is an older woman in a cohort exposed to, infected with or recovered from COVID-19 (not recorded which).

This clone was detected once. V usage is TRBV30 and J usage is TRBJ1-1, with a weak D call TRBD1 (5 bases). Between the trimmed V and J ends, which lost 2 bases and 1 base, there was a span of 8 bases. In germline, CDR1 is GTSNPN, CDR2 SVGIG (reference sequence). The CDR3 runs 13 residues. The CDR3 DNA sequence: TGTGCCTGGAGTCAGACAGAGAACACTGAAGCTTTCTTT. This codes for CAWSQTENTEAFF.

The chain joins TRBV15 to TRBJ2-5; possible D gene TRBD2, 6 bases. The germline V gene has CDR1 LNHNV and CDR2 YYDKDF (reference sequence). V was trimmed by 3 bases and J by 1 base, leaving 6 bases between them. CDR3 length: 13 amino acids. The CDR3 bases are TGTGCCACCAGCAGCGGGAGCCAAGAGACCCAGTACTTC. This translates into CATSSGSQETQYF. Combining the CDR3 with reference TRBV15 and TRBJ2-5 gives the whole variable domain DAMVIQNPRYQVTQFGKPVTLSCSQTLNHNVMYWYQQKSSQAPKLLFHYYDKDFNNEADTPDNFQSRRPNTSFCFLDIRSPGLGDTAMYLCATSSGSQETQYFGPGTRLLVL.

The CDR3 sequence: CASSAGRLGASYNEQFF. In DNA, the CDR3 is TGCGCCAGCAGCGCAGGCCGGTTGGGGGCTTCCTACAATGAGCAGTTCTTC. The rearrangement uses TRBV4-3 and TRBJ2-1; a possible D gene is TRBD1 (6 bases). Germline CDR1 reads LGHNA; CDR2 reads YSLEER. The V and J ends lost 5 bases and 1 base respectively, with 18 bases between them. The CDR3 sequence is 17 residues long.

V usage is TRBV9 and J usage is TRBJ2-7; possible D gene TRBD2, 5 bases. V lost 2 bases to trimming and J lost 3 bases, with 9 bases between them. Germline CDR1 is SGDLS and CDR2 is YYNGEE. CDR3 length: 13 amino acids. The CDR3 loop reads CASSVDGGYEQYF. The CDR3 nucleotides are TGTGCCAGCAGCGTGGACGGAGGCTACGAGCAGTACTTC.

This sequence joins TRBV28 and TRBJ2-5, with a possible D match to TRBD1 (6 bases). The V gene lost 5 bases and the J gene lost 5 bases, with 15 bases spanning the gap. Germline V gene lookup returns CDR1 MDHEN and CDR2 SYDVKM. The CDR3 loop spans 14 amino acids. The CDR3, as DNA: TGTGCCAGCAGTAATACAGGGCCATGGGAGACCCAGTACTTC. This codes for CASSNTGPWETQYF.

The J gene is TRBJ1-4, the V gene TRBV28; TRBD1 aligns across 7 bases. Germline trimming cut 6 bases from V and 7 bases from J; bases unmatched to any gene: 5. CDR3 length: 13 amino acids. Germline assignment: CDR1 MDHEN and CDR2 SYDVKM. CDR3 bases: TGTGCCAGCAGCAAGACAGGGTTTGAAAAACTGTTTTTT. It codes for CASSKTGFEKLFF.

V gene TRBV2 combines with J gene TRBJ2-1, with 14 bases lining up with TRBD2. V lost 5 bases and J lost 6; bases outside the gene matches: 6. The CDR3 length is 16 residues. Germline CDR1 and CDR2: SNHLY and FYNNEI. The CDR3 sequence: CASSRLAGGRPNEQFF. CDR3 nucleotides: TGTGCCAGCAGTAGACTAGCGGGAGGGAGGCCCAATGAGCAGTTCTTC.

V and J are TRBV5-6 and TRBJ2-3, with 7 bases identical to TRBD2. Germline V gives CDR1 SGHDT, CDR2 YYEEEE. This CDR3 is 16 amino acids long. The trim removed 1 base at V and 2 bases at J, leaving 7 bases unmatched. CDR3 nucleotide sequence: TGTGCCAGCAGCTTGCGCCCAGCGGGACCCACAGATACGCAGTATTTT. Its translation: CASSLRPAGPTDTQYF.

V is TRBV7-3 and J is TRBJ2-3; 7 bases fit TRBD2. J lost 6 bases, V lost 2 bases, and 14 bases had no gene match. Germline-derived CDR1 and CDR2 are SGHTA and FQGTGA. The CDR3 loop spans 17 amino acids. DNA of the CDR3: TGTGCCAGCAGCTTACGGGGTGGGAGGGCCGGTGAGGATACGCAGTATTTT. Residues: CASSLRGGRAGEDTQYF.

This chain links TRBV19 with TRBJ2-2, with 11 bases identical to TRBD2. This CDR3 has 16 amino acids. V lost 6 bases and J lost 4; bases outside the gene matches: 7. Germline loops: CDR1 LNHDA, CDR2 SQIVND (reference sequence). The CDR3 DNA follows: TGTGCCAGTAGCCGACTAGCGGGACGGGGCACCGGGGAGCTGTTTTTT. Residues: CASSRLAGRGTGELFF.

The chain combines TRBV19 with TRBJ2-7; 11 bases fit TRBD2. With 5 bases clipped from V and 4 bases from J, the junction kept 7 bases outside the gene matches. The CDR3 sequence is 15 residues long. CDR1 is LNHDA, CDR2 SQIVND, per germline (reference sequence). The CDR3 coding sequence is TGTGCCAGTAGTGCCCTCACTAGCGGGAGTTACGAGCAGTACTTC. Translated, it gives CASSALTSGSYEQYF.

This clone was counted between two and nine times. The rearrangement joins TRBV9 to TRBJ2-1; 8 bases line up with TRBD2. The CDR3 is 15 amino acids. CDR1 is SGDLS and CDR2 is YYNGEE in the germline V gene. V lost 4 bases, J lost 8 bases, and 11 bases stayed unmatched. The CDR3 is CASSPGRVSFDEQFF. The CDR3 bases are TGTGCCAGCAGCCCCGGGAGGGTGTCCTTCGATGAGCAGTTCTTC.

This clone was seen just once. The chain joins TRBV24-1 to TRBJ1-2; D not resolved. The ends were cut back, 4 bases at V and 2 bases at J, with 16 bases in the middle. The CDR3 loop spans 16 amino acids. The germline V gene has CDR1 KGHDR and CDR2 SFDVKD. The CDR3, as DNA: TGTGCCACCAGTGACCCAACCCGGACGGGGAACTATGGCTACACCTTC. Encoded protein: CATSDPTRTGNYGYTF.

The J gene is TRBJ2-1, the V gene TRBV11-2, with 12 positions matching TRBD2. The CDR3 extends over 15 amino acids. The germline CDR1 and CDR2 sequences are SGHAT and FQNNGV. J lost 7 bases, V lost 3 bases, and 4 bases had no gene match. The CDR3 DNA reads TGTGCCAGCAGCTTTGCAGGACTAGCGGGAAATGAGCAGTTCTTC. Translation gives CASSFAGLAGNEQFF.

The chain employs TRBV4-1 and TRBJ2-7; perhaps TRBD1 as D (6 bases). Per germline, CDR1 MGHRA and CDR2 YSYEKL. The germline V and J ends were trimmed by 4 bases and 10 bases, with 23 bases remaining between them. The CDR3 is made up of 15 amino acids. The CDR3 loop reads CASSLPDGTRAPQYF. CDR3 nucleotides: TGCGCCAGCAGCCTCCCCGACGGGACAAGGGCCCCCCAGTACTTC.

The J gene is TRBJ1-6, the V gene TRBV28; D possibly corresponds to TRBD1 (6 bases). CDR3 size: 16 residues. Looked up from germline, CDR1 is MDHEN and CDR2 is SYDVKM. V was clipped by 5 bases and J by 6 bases, with 17 bases between them. The CDR3 spells CASSENRGGGNSPLHF. CDR3 DNA sequence: TGTGCCAGCAGTGAAAATAGGGGGGGCGGTAATTCACCCCTCCACTTT.

The chain links TRBV7-6 to TRBJ2-7; 8 nucleotides match TRBD2. The J segment lost 4 bases and the V segment lost 3 bases, leaving 5 bases of the junction unmatched. Germline assignment: CDR1 SGHVS and CDR2 FNYEAQ. The CDR3 totals 14 residues. This chain's CDR3 is CASSLTTGGYEQYF. The CDR3 bases are TGTGCCAGCAGCTTGACTACGGGGGGGTACGAGCAGTACTTC.

The V call is TRBV2, the J call TRBJ2-6; 9 nucleotides agree with TRBD1. Germline values: CDR1 SNHLY, CDR2 FYNNEI. This CDR3 is built from 15 residues. V dropped 5 bases and J dropped 3; count of bases not matched to a gene: 2. Here the CDR3 reads CASSSDRGGANVLTF. The CDR3 coding sequence is TGTGCCAGCAGTTCGGACAGGGGTGGGGCCAACGTCCTGACTTTC.

V usage is TRBV6-5 and J usage is TRBJ2-6; D is undetermined. Germline values: CDR1 MNHEY, CDR2 SVGAGI. The CDR3 totals 14 residues. V was cut by 6 bases and J by 0 bases, with 6 bases left in between. CDR3 protein: CASRASSGANVLTF. The CDR3 DNA follows: TGTGCCAGCAGAGCAAGCTCTGGGGCCAACGTCCTGACTTTC.

The chain employs TRBV28 and TRBJ1-5; TRBD1 matches 8 bases. Trimming cost V 7 bases and J 5 bases; bases outside gene matches: 16. Germline assignment: CDR1 MDHEN and CDR2 SYDVKM. The CDR3 is made up of 17 amino acids. The CDR3 nucleotides are TGTGCCAGCACCCCGGACAGGGCCCGAAGGGGGCATCAGCCCCAGCATTTT. Translation: CASTPDRARRGHQPQHF.

The chain employs TRBV27 and TRBJ2-7, with a tentative D call TRBD1 (6 bases). Looked up from germline, CDR1 is MNHEY and CDR2 is SMNVEV (reference sequence). V was shortened by 1 base and J by 6 bases, with 13 bases between the two germline ends. CDR3 length: 14 amino acids. CDR3 region: CASSLLLSGVEQYF. In nucleotides, the CDR3 is TGTGCCAGCAGTTTATTGCTCTCAGGGGTCGAGCAGTACTTC.

With respect to this clone: The same CDR3 also results from other DNA sequences found in this sample. The chain is built from TRBV6-2 or TRBV6-3 and TRBJ1-5; TRBD1 agrees at 8 bases. Germline CDR1 is MNHEY and CDR2 is SVGEGT. The CDR3 extends over 17 amino acids. Trimming at V came to 4 bases and at J to 0 bases, leaving 8 bases not matched to a gene. CDR3 in amino acids: CASSSNRGVYSNQPQHF. CDR3 nucleotides: TGTGCCAGCAGTTCCAACAGGGGGGTATATAGCAATCAGCCCCAGCATTTT.

The chain uses TRBV5-1 and TRBJ2-2; unclear D gene. Germline V lookup: CDR1 SGHRS, CDR2 YFSETQ. This CDR3 is built from 14 residues. V lost 5 bases, J lost 4 bases, and 12 bases lay in between. The CDR3: CASRPQSGTGELFF. Written as DNA, the CDR3 is TGCGCCAGCAGGCCACAGAGTGGCACCGGGGAGCTGTTTTTT.

The V gene is TRBV6-5, the J gene TRBJ1-3; 7 nucleotides align to TRBD1. CDR1 and CDR2 (germline): MNHEY, SVGAGI. This CDR3 contains 13 residues. V lost 7 bases, J lost 4 bases, and 4 bases stayed unmatched. The CDR3 reads CASIGTAGNTIYF. CDR3 sequence (DNA): TGTGCCAGCATTGGGACAGCCGGAAACACCATATATTTT.

The chain links TRBV30 to TRBJ2-1; weak D call: TRBD2 (6 bases). The V end was cut by 0 bases, the J end by 9 bases, with 15 bases between. The CDR3 has 14 amino acids. From germline, CDR1 is GTSNPN and CDR2 SVGIG (reference sequence). The CDR3 region has the DNA TGTGCCTGGAGTGTAACATCGGGAGCTACTGAGCAGTTCTTC. Its translation is CAWSVTSGATEQFF.

The genes are TRBV7-6 and TRBJ2-3; the match to TRBD2 covers 7 bases. Trimming removed 5 bases from V and 4 bases from J; junction bases left unmatched: 9. Germline CDR1 SGHVS, CDR2 FNYEAQ. CDR3 length: 15 amino acids. In DNA, the CDR3 is TGTGCCAGCAGCCACAGTAGGGGAGGGTCAGATACGCAGTATTTT. Encoded protein: CASSHSRGGSDTQYF.

The rearrangement joins TRBV6-6 to TRBJ1-1; D gene uncertain. Germline CDR1 reads MNHNY; CDR2 reads SVGAGI (reference sequence). The CDR3 spans 12 residues. Trimming removed 2 bases at V and 4 bases at J, with 5 bases between. The DNA for the CDR3 is TGTGCCAGCAGTTACGCGTCCACTGAAGCTTTCTTT. Amino acid sequence: CASSYASTEAFF.

The chain couples TRBV19 to TRBJ2-7, with D maybe TRBD2 (6 bases). The CDR3 consists of 15 residues. Trimming shortened V by 3 bases and J by 0 bases, and 12 bases separated the two germline ends. Germline loops: CDR1 LNHDA, CDR2 SQIVND (reference sequence). For the CDR3, the DNA is TGTGCCAGTAGTATCCAGGGAGGTTCCTCCTACGAGCAGTACTTC. Protein sequence: CASSIQGGSSYEQYF.

On this clone itself: The identical CDR3 is also encoded by other nucleotide sequences in the sample. J is TRBJ1-1 and V is TRBV7-3; TRBD1 agrees at 7 bases. The CDR3 extends over 14 amino acids. V shed 4 bases, J shed 1 base, and the junction held 3 bases outside the gene matches. Germline CDR1 reads SGHTA; CDR2 reads FQGTGA. The CDR3, as DNA: TGTGCCAGCAGCTCCCAGGGGGGGAACACTGAAGCTTTCTTT. Amino acid sequence: CASSSQGGNTEAFF. Based on the CDR3 plus reference TRBV7-3 and TRBJ1-1, the full variable domain is GAGVSQTPSNKVTEKGKYVELRCDPISGHTALYWYRQSLGQGPEFLIYFQGTGAADDSGLPNDRFFAVRPEGSVSTLKIQRTERGDSAVYLCASSSQGGNTEAFFGQGTRLTVV.